The sequence of this T cell receptor (beta chain) was determined in a study of blood T cells in healthy people across ages. This clonotype showed up many times. As yet, its antigen is unknown. Per individual sample, total RNA of at least 5.5 micrograms was extracted. The V end was cut by 1 base, the J end by 6 bases, with 12 bases between. CDR1 SEHNR and CDR2 FQNEAQ come from the germline V gene (reference sequence). The CDR3 is 14 amino acids. Study-level findings and limits: The authors considered diversity estimates from one million T cells to be underestimates.

A second PCR of roughly 7 to 11 cycles used a sample-barcoded 5' primer and a J-beta primer mix. TCRdb used MiXCR to reprocess the 5' RACE reads, holding one entry per CDR3 protein. Among more than 800,000 distinct CDR3 sequences listed, less than 50% were seen once. The clonotype originates from a woman aged 60-70 years in good health. The V gene is TRBV7-9, the J gene TRBJ2-5, with D possibly matching TRBD1 (6 bases). Sequencing was performed on blood. The CDR3 spells CASSLEPGVKTQYF. The CDR3 DNA reads as TGTGCCAGCAGCTTAGAGCCAGGGGTCAAGACCCAGTACTTC.